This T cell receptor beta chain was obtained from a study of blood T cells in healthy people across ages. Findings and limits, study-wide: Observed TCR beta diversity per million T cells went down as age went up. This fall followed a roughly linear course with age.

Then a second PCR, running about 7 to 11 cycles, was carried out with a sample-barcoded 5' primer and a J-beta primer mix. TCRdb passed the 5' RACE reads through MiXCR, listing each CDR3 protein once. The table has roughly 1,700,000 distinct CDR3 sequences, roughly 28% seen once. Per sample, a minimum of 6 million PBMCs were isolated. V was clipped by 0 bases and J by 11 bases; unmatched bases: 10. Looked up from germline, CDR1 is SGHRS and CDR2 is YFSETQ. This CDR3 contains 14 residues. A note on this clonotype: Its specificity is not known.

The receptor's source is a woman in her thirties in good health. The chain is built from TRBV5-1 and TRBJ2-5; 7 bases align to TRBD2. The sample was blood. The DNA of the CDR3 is TGCGCCAGCAGCTTGGGACTAGCAGACAATGAGCAGTACTTC. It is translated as CASSLGLADNEQYF.